One sample yielded the 5 T cell receptor beta chains listed below, sequenced in a study of T cells after yellow fever vaccination. TCRdb used MiXCR to reprocess the 5' RACE reads, holding one entry per CDR3 protein. The sample consists of 120,000 or so distinct CDR3 sequences, more than 7.5% of them appearing once. The specimen comprised CD8+ T cells sorted from PBMCs, sampled on the day of the yellow fever booster vaccination. The receptors here all came from a man between 18 and 29 years old who received the YFV17D yellow fever vaccine.

The rearrangement joins TRBV15 to TRBJ2-2; D is possibly TRBD1 or TRBD2 (6 bases each). The V end was cut by 0 bases, the J end by 6 bases, with 17 bases between. Germline CDR1 is LNHNV and CDR2 is YYDKDF (reference sequence). This CDR3 contains 17 residues. The CDR3: CATSRDRLGGTSGELFF. CDR3 in DNA: TGTGCCACCAGCAGAGATCGGCTAGGGGGGACCTCCGGGGAGCTGTTTTTT. Variable domain in full (rest from reference TRBV15 and TRBJ2-2): DAMVIQNPRYQVTQFGKPVTLSCSQTLNHNVMYWYQQKSSQAPKLLFHYYDKDFNNEADTPDNFQSRRPNTSFCFLDIRSPGLGDTAMYLCATSRDRLGGTSGELFFGEGSRLTVL.

This clonotype has a handful of counts. The genes are TRBV5-1 and TRBJ1-2, with 10 bases matching TRBD1. V was clipped by 4 bases and J by 8 bases; unmatched bases: 14. This CDR3 region has 16 residues. Germline CDR1 SGHRS, CDR2 YFSETQ. CDR3 sequence (DNA): TGCGCCAGCAGCGCCGGGACAGGGGTGGGGTACGACGGCTACACCTTC. This gives the protein CASSAGTGVGYDGYTF.

This clonotype was recorded a few times. The chain joins TRBV7-6 to TRBJ2-3, with 7 bases aligning to TRBD2. This CDR3 comprises 18 residues. Unmatched junction bases numbered 12, after V lost 1 base and J lost 2 bases. Germline CDR1 reads SGHVS; CDR2 reads FNYEAQ. CDR3 protein: CASSLEAGDYLFTDTQYF. CDR3 DNA: TGTGCCAGCAGCTTAGAGGCCGGGGACTACTTATTCACAGATACGCAGTATTTT.

The chain joins TRBV2 to TRBJ2-1; D may be TRBD1 (6 bases). Trimming stripped 4 bases from V and 5 bases from J, with 12 bases between. This CDR3 spans 14 amino acids. Germline assignment: CDR1 SNHLY and CDR2 FYNNEI. The CDR3 coding sequence is TGTGCCAGCAGTGTATGGGGGCGAAACAATGAGCAGTTCTTC. Translated: CASSVWGRNNEQFF.

The chain carries TRBV7-2 and TRBJ2-3; unclear D gene. Trimming removed 2 bases from V and 4 bases from J, with 10 bases in between. Germline V CDR1 and CDR2: SGHTA, FQGNSA. The CDR3 has 14 amino acids. DNA for the CDR3: TGTGCCAGCAGCTTACGAGTGGTCCCAGATACGCAGTATTTT. The encoded protein is CASSLRVVPDTQYF.